The rows below give T cell receptor beta chains drawn from one sample of a study of post-analysis software for immune sequencing data. TCRdb reprocessed the PCR reads via MiXCR and lists one record per CDR3 protein. The sample contains hundreds of thousands of distinct CDR3 sequences, about 44% of which appear only once. Sequencing was carried out using blood. The receptors here all came from a girl aged 10 to 17 with multiple sclerosis. Each CDR3 is given with its conserved first and last residue. The D gene is left open where the match is weak. Clone size appears in some rows only: once, few, many, or a class for an expanded clone.

d_call	v_call	j_call	clone_size	cdr3_nt	cdr3_aa
NA	TRBV24-1	TRBJ1-1	NA	TGTGCCACCAGTGATACGGACGGCACTGAAGCTTTCTTT	CATSDTDGTEAFF
NA	TRBV12-3/TRBV12-4	TRBJ1-2	NA	TGTGCCAGCAGCACGGCCCTCCGCTTCTATGGCTACACCTTC	CASSTALRFYGYTF
NA	TRBV7-8	TRBJ1-6	NA	TGTGCCAGCAGCTATATGTTGGGGGGTCATAATTCACCCCTCCACTTT	CASSYMLGGHNSPLHF
NA	TRBV7-9	TRBJ2-7	NA	TGTGCCAGCAGCTCAACAGGGTATTCCTACAATGAGCAGTACTTC	CASSSTGYSYNEQYF
NA	TRBV12-3/TRBV12-4	TRBJ2-3	NA	TGTGCCAGCAGTTTTGCGGGACTCCGGACACCAGATGCGCAGTATTTT	CASSFAGLRTPDAQYF
NA	TRBV7-2	TRBJ2-2	NA	TGTGCCAGCAGATATAGGGGGACTATCACCGGGGAGCTGTTTTTT	CASRYRGTITGELFF
TRBD2	TRBV20-1	TRBJ2-3	NA	TGCAGTGCCACCGGGACTAGCGGTCCCGCAGATACGCAGTATTTT	CSATGTSGPADTQYF
NA	TRBV20-1	TRBJ2-3	few	TGCAGTGCTAACGGTGGAGACAGCACAGATACGCAGTATTTT	CSANGGDSTDTQYF
TRBD1	TRBV6-6	TRBJ1-2	once	TGTGCCTCCGCGGGAGGGGGCTTCTATGGCTACACCTTC	CASAGGGFYGYTF
TRBD1	TRBV2	TRBJ1-4	NA	TGTGCCAGCAGTGATAAGGGACAGGGGGCAGTTGAAAAACTGTTTTTT	CASSDKGQGAVEKLFF
NA	TRBV4-1	TRBJ2-6	few	TGCGCCAGCAGCCAAAATAGGGGGGCCGGGGCCAACGTCCTGACTTTC	CASSQNRGAGANVLTF
TRBD2	TRBV20-1	TRBJ2-4	NA	TGCAGTGCTAGAGATCGGGGGGCTAGCGGGGCGAGCCCCTGGGGCATTCAGTACTTC	CSARDRGASGASPWGIQYF
NA	TRBV20-1	TRBJ2-1	NA	TGCAGTGCTAGACGACTTATTCTAGAACGGAATGAGCAGTTCTTC	CSARRLILERNEQFF
NA	TRBV12-3/TRBV12-4	TRBJ2-5	NA	TGTGACAGCAGTTTGTCTCTTTTAAGGGCCCAGTACTTC	CDSSLSLLRAQYF
NA	TRBV14	TRBJ1-4	few	TGTGCCAGCAGCCAATTCAGTGAAAAACTGTTTTTT	CASSQFSEKLFF
NA	TRBV5-1	TRBJ2-7	many	TGCGCCAGCAGCTTGTCGACGGGTCCCCGCTACGAGCAGTACTTC	CASSLSTGPRYEQYF
TRBD1	TRBV5-1	TRBJ1-2	few	TGCGCCAGCAGCTCCGGACAGGGGATCGGCTATGGCTACACCTTC	CASSSGQGIGYGYTF
NA	TRBV6-7	TRBJ2-5	NA	TGTGACAGACTGGGGGCTGGTGGGCCAGAGACCCAGTACTTC	CDRLGAGGPETQYF
TRBD2	TRBV20-1	TRBJ2-3	few	TGCAGTGCTTGGGCTAGCGGAGATACGCAGTATTTT	CSAWASGDTQYF
NA	TRBV5-5	TRBJ2-6	many	TGTGCCAGCAGCCTTTTCCAGGGCTCTGGGGCCAACGTCCTGACTTTC	CASSLFQGSGANVLTF
NA	TRBV29-1	TRBJ2-3	NA	TGCAGCACACCCCTGAGGGAGGGCACAGATACGCAGTATTTT	CSTPLREGTDTQYF
NA	TRBV5-1	TRBJ2-5	NA	TGCGCCAGCAGCTTGCTAGGCAGGGGAGAGACCCAGTACTTC	CASSLLGRGETQYF
TRBD2	TRBV5-1	TRBJ2-1	NA	TGCGCCAGCAGCCCGGCGCTGCGGGAGGACTACAATGAGCAGTTCTTC	CASSPALREDYNEQFF
NA	TRBV20-1	TRBJ1-5	NA	TGCAGTGCTAGAGATCAGTCCGCTTATCAGCCCCAGCATTTT	CSARDQSAYQPQHF
NA	TRBV28	TRBJ1-1	few	TGTGCCAGCAGTTTACCCCAGAACACTGAAGCTTTCTTT	CASSLPQNTEAFF
TRBD1	TRBV12-3/TRBV12-4	TRBJ1-2	few	TGTGCCAGCACCCAGGGGGCTAAATCGGGCGGCTACACCTTC	CASTQGAKSGGYTF
NA	TRBV12-3/TRBV12-4	TRBJ2-7	NA	TGTGCCAGCAGTCCCTTCCTTGAAGAGCAGTACTTC	CASSPFLEEQYF
TRBD2	TRBV7-9	TRBJ2-3	few	TGTGCCAGCAGCTCACTAGCGGGAGGGACCACAGATACGCAGTATTTT	CASSSLAGGTTDTQYF
TRBD1	TRBV7-3	TRBJ2-6	few	TGTGCCAGCAGCACCGGACAGGGGATATCTGGGGCCAACGTCCTGACTTTC	CASSTGQGISGANVLTF
NA	TRBV5-1	TRBJ1-2	few	TGCGCCAGCAGCTTGGCCCTTACGGGGAACTATGGCTACACCTTC	CASSLALTGNYGYTF
NA	TRBV6-4	TRBJ1-1	few	TGTGCCAGCAGTGACTCACTGAACACTGAAGCTTTCTTT	CASSDSLNTEAFF
NA	TRBV29-1	TRBJ2-2	NA	TGCAGCGTTGAGGGCCAGGGACACACCGGGGAGCTGTTTTTT	CSVEGQGHTGELFF